The clone carrying this T cell receptor beta chain was recorded once. This CDR3 is 19 amino acids long. Germline V gene sequence: CDR1 SEHNR, CDR2 FQNEAQ (reference sequence). Trimming shortened V by 4 bases and J by 4 bases, and 27 bases separated the two germline ends. This sample was taken from a study of blood T cell repertoires in COVID-19. Study overall: The study drew acute and convalescent COVID-19 samples from the United States, Italy and Spain. PBMCs, B-cell-depleted T cells, or T cells were the source of the cDNA or gDNA that made up the material.

As processed by the authors: Estimation of nucleated cell counts was performed using reference gene primer amplification. Using immunoSEQ multiplex PCR, the repertoire was profiled, and TCRdb retains in-frame clones only, with some absent. The D gene and trimming were derived from the DNA, and the V and J assignments and clone size from that table. This repertoire shows some 240,000 clones, 80% found once; its top ten account for about 13%. V gene TRBV7-9 combines with J gene TRBJ2-3, with TRBD2 as a possible D gene (6 bases). This TCR came from a human donor in a cohort sampled during active COVID-19. The sequenced sample was peripheral blood. CDR3 protein: CASSSRMAREDGSADTQYF. In DNA form, the CDR3 reads TGTGCCAGCAGCTCAAGAATGGCCAGGGAGGACGGGAGCGCAGATACGCAGTATTTT.